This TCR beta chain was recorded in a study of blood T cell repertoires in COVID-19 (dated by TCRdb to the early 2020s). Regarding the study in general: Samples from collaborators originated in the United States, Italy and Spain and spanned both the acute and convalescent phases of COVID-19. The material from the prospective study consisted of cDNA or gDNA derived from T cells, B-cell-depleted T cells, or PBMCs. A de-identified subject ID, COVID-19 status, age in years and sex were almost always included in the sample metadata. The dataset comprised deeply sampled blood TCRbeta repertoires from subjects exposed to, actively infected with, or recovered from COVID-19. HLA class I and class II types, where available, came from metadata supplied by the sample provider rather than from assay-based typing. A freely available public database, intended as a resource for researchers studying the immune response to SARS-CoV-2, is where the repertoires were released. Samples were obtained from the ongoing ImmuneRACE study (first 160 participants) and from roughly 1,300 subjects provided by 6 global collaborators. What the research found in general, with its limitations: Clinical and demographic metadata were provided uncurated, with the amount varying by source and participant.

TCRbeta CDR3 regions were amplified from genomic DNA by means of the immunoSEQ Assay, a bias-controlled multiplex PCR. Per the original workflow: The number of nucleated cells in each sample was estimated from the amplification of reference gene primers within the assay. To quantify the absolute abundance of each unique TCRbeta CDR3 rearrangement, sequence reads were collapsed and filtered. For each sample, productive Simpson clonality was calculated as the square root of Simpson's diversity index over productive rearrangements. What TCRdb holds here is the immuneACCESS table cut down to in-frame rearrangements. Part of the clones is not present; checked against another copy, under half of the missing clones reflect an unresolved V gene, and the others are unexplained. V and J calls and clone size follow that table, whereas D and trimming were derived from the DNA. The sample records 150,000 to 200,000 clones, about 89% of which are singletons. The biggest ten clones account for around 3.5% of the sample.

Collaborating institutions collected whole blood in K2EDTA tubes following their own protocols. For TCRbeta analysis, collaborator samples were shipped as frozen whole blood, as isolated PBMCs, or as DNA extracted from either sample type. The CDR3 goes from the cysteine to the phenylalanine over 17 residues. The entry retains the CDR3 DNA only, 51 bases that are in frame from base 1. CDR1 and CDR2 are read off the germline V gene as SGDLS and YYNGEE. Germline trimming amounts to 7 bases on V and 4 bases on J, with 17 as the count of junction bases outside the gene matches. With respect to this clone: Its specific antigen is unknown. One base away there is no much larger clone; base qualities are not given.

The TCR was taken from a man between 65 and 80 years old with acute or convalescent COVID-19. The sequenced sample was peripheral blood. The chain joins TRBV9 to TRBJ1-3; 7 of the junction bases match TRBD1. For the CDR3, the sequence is CASGDSRGSSRGNTIYF. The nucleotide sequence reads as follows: TGTGCCAGCGGGGACAGTAGGGGGTCTTCGCGAGGAAACACCATATATTTT.